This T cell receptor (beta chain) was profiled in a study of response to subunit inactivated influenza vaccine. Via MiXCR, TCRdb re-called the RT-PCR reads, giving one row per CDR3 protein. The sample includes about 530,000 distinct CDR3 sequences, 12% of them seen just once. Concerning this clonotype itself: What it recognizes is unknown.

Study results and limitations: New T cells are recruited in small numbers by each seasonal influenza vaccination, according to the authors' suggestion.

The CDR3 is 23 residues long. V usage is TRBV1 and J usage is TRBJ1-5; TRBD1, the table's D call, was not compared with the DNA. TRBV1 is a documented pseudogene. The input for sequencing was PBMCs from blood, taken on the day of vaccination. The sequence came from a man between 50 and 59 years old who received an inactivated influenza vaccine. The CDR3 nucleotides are TGCGGTCTTGGGGGCTCTGGGGTTTGCCACACTCATGATGCACTGTGTAGCAATCAGCCCCAGCATTTT. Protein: CGLGGSGVCHTHDALCSNQPQHF.